Sequencing of this T cell receptor beta chain was carried out in a study of CD8+CD57+ T cells in acquired aplastic anemia. Across the whole study: Mean yield of DNA from sorted CD4+ and CD8+ cells was 3.2 ug. Sequencing produced an average of about 10 million reads per healthy donor for CD4+ cells. Broader study findings: In common between the patients and the controls were around 29 CD8+ CDR3 sequences.

The template for TCR beta VDJ and CDR3 sequence profiling was genomic DNA. TCRdb reprocessed the reads with MiXCR, giving one entry per CDR3 protein. Here the sample spans hundreds of thousands of distinct CDR3 sequences, 60% to 80% being singletons. A note on this clonotype: Its antigen is unidentified.

Looked up from germline, CDR1 is MNHEY and CDR2 is SVGAGI. Trimming took 5 bases from V and 0 from J, leaving 14 bases between them. The CDR3 loop spans 15 amino acids. The sequence was collected from a human donor in good health, serving as a control. Material for sequencing was sorted CD4+, CD8+, or CD8+CD57+ T cells (not recorded which) from PBMCs. V gene TRBV6-5 combines with J gene TRBJ2-7; no reliable D call. The CDR3 protein is CASSEQFQASYEQYF. The CDR3 DNA reads as TGTGCCAGCAGTGAACAGTTCCAGGCCTCCTACGAGCAGTACTTC.